This TCR beta chain was captured by sequencing in a study of blood T cells in healthy people across ages. Primed by a sample-barcoded 5' primer and a J-beta primer mix, a second PCR proceeded for about 7 to 12 cycles. TCRdb reprocessed the 5' RACE reads via MiXCR and lists one record per CDR3 protein. Of about 1.6 million distinct CDR3 sequences detected, about 32% appear once; the ten largest clones hold about 11%. This clonotype showed up just a few times. Antigen: not known. The CDR3 has 18 amino acids. Per the germline V gene, CDR1 is MGHRA and CDR2 is YSYEKL. Study-level points and caveats: Strong correlation existed between TCR beta diversity and naive T cell percentage. A greater number of naive CD4+ cells and higher diversity distinguished long-lived donors from aged donors.

No fewer than 7 million PBMCs went into each sample. Each sample provided at least 5.5 micrograms of extracted total RNA. The sample taken for sequencing was blood. This clonotype was obtained from a woman aged 30 to 39 in good health. This chain uses TRBV4-1 with TRBJ2-4; D might be TRBD1 or TRBD2, each matching 5 bases. The better agreement between TRBJ2-7 and the DNA end casts doubt on the J call. CDR3 region: CASSVRGPRVGNPYEQYF. The CDR3 DNA sequence: TGCGCCAGCAGTGTCCGGGGCCCGAGAGTTGGGAACCCCTACGAGCAGTACTTC.